A selection of T cell receptor beta chains follows, all from one sample in a study of blood T cell repertoires in COVID-19. Measured with immunoSEQ multiplex PCR; TCRdb has only the in-frame clones, and not every one. The table records roughly 56,000 clones, 80% to 90% of them present only once. The sample comprised peripheral blood. These receptors were collected from a human donor in a cohort sampled during active COVID-19. CDR3s include the opening cysteine and the closing phenylalanine or tryptophan. The D gene is left open where the match is weak. Rows may omit the clone size; those that give it use once, few, many or a size class.

v_gene	abundance	j_gene	d_gene	CDR3nt	CDR3aa
TRBV7-2	-	TRBJ2-3	TRBD2	TGTGCCAGCAGCATGTCTAGCGGGAGAGATACGCAGTATTTT	CASSMSSGRDTQYF
TRBV7-5	-	TRBJ1-1	-	TGTGTCAGCGGCGGGCGGGTGAACACTGAAGCTTTCTTT	CVSGGRVNTEAFF
TRBV29-1	-	TRBJ2-5	-	TGCAGCGTTGAAGATTTGGTCTTGGTAGCCCAAGAGACCCAGTACTTC	CSVEDLVLVAQETQYF
TRBV30	once	TRBJ1-5	-	TGTGCCTGGAGTGTACTTCTAGGTCGCAATCAGCCCCAGCATTTT	CAWSVLLGRNQPQHF
TRBV9	-	TRBJ1-2	-	TGTGCCAGCAGCGTAGAACCCCGGGGACAAACTCTAGACTATGGCTACACCTTC	CASSVEPRGQTLDYGYTF
TRBV2	many	TRBJ1-4	-	TGTGCCAGCAGTCAATATAGGGGTACTAATGAAAAACTGTTTTTT	CASSQYRGTNEKLFF
TRBV7-9	-	TRBJ1-1	-	TGTGCCAGCAGCTTACATGGCCCGAACACTGAAGCTTTCTTT	CASSLHGPNTEAFF
TRBV6-5	-	TRBJ2-3	-	TGTGCCAGCAGTAGAGGGATGCTAGCAGCAGATACGCAGTATTTT	CASSRGMLAADTQYF
TRBV15	-	TRBJ1-4	-	TGTGCCACCAGCTCAGGCGAGAATGAAAAACTGTTTTTT	CATSSGENEKLFF
TRBV6-5	-	TRBJ1-2	-	TGTGCCAGCAGTTTTGGCAACTATGGCTACACCTTC	CASSFGNYGYTF
TRBV7-2	-	TRBJ2-3	-	TGTGCCAGCGGAGTAGGAGGAGGTCCTAGCACAGATACGCAGTATTTT	CASGVGGGPSTDTQYF
TRBV9	-	TRBJ2-5	TRBD2	TGTGCCAGCAGCGTAGACGGGGGGGCGAAGGAGACCCAGTACTTC	CASSVDGGAKETQYF
TRBV7-2	-	TRBJ2-7	-	TGTGCCAGCAGCTCCCAGACTTCCACCTACGAGCAGTACTTC	CASSSQTSTYEQYF
TRBV7-9	-	TRBJ2-3	TRBD1	TGTGCCAGCAGCGTCCGACAGGGGGTGAGAGATACGCAGTATTTT	CASSVRQGVRDTQYF
TRBV29-1	few	TRBJ1-1	TRBD1	TGCAGCGTTACTAAAGGGACAGGGGTCACTGAAGCTTTCTTT	CSVTKGTGVTEAFF